One and the same sample provided the 21 T cell receptor beta chains below, sequenced in a study of human T cells and chemical hapten exposure. Each CDR3 protein gets one entry after TCRdb re-called the RACE reads with MiXCR. Here the sample spans over 50,000 distinct CDR3 sequences, more than 9.5% being singletons. Time point denoted: patch test 1, 2 weeks after DPC sensitization. Treatment described: therapeutic diphenylcyclopropenone sensitization with weekly scalp DPC. Total RNA came from unfractionated whole blood. Sequencing used whole blood, obtained in connection with sensitization to the hapten diphenylcyclopropenone (DPC). All receptors come from a woman aged 35 to 49 with alopecia areata. Some clones in this sample may be carry-over from other donors' samples.

To note about this clonotype: The CDR3 does not end in the conserved phenylalanine or tryptophan, so this is likely a read error. No DNA is shown, since the ends of the CDR3 on it are uncertain; the CDR3 is the one TCRdb lists. This chain joins TRBV2 and TRBJ2-7; TRBD1 is the table's D call and was not checked against the DNA. Germline V lookup: CDR1 SNHLY, CDR2 FYNNEI. Including both end residues, the CDR3 is 13 amino acids long. CDR3 loop: CASRLGQSAYEYY.

This clonotype was picked up a small number of times. This chain uses TRBV2 with TRBJ1-6, with TRBD1 identical over 8 bases. The CDR3 runs 15 residues. J gave up 6 bases and V 3 bases, and 4 bases lay outside the gene matches. Germline V gene sequence: CDR1 SNHLY, CDR2 FYNNEI. The CDR3 region has the DNA TGTGCCAGCAGTGACGACAGGGGACTTAATTCACCCCTCCACTTT. Its protein is CASSDDRGLNSPLHF.

In its sample, this clonotype was seen many times. The chain links TRBV27 to TRBJ1-3; D gene ambiguous. Germline V gene lookup returns CDR1 MNHEY and CDR2 SMNVEV (reference sequence). V was trimmed by 5 bases and J by 0 bases, leaving 11 bases between them. CDR3 length equals 15 residues. Written as DNA, the CDR3 is TGTGCCAGCAGTCCCGGACGGAGCTCTGGAAACACCATATATTTT. Protein product: CASSPGRSSGNTIYF.

The V gene is TRBV10-1, the J gene TRBJ2-2; D call uncertain. The CDR3 consists of 14 residues. Germline V lookup: CDR1 WNHNN, CDR2 SYGVQD (reference sequence). V was pared by 6 bases and J by 5 bases, with 13 bases between. The CDR3 loop is CASSLMIGTGELFF. CDR3 in DNA: TGCGCCAGCAGCCTCATGATTGGTACCGGGGAGCTGTTTTTT.

The rearrangement links TRBV10-2 to TRBJ2-2; D could derive from TRBD1 or TRBD2 (5 bases each). This CDR3 has 15 residues. Looked up from germline, CDR1 is WSHSY and CDR2 is SAAADI. V gave up 4 bases and J gave up 3 bases, with 12 bases separating them. CDR3 protein: CASSAGTFYTGELFF. The CDR3 DNA follows: TGCGCCAGCAGTGCCGGGACCTTTTACACCGGGGAGCTGTTTTTT.

With respect to this clonotype: A read error is possible here, since a much larger clone lies one base away. This rearrangement joins TRBV7-9 to TRBJ1-5, with D tentatively TRBD1 (5 bases). V gave up 3 bases and J gave up 12 bases, with 27 bases separating them. The V gene's germline CDR1 is SEHNR and CDR2 FQNEAQ (reference sequence). CDR3 length: 17 residues. CDR3 region: CASSFPPGPELLALQHF. As DNA, the CDR3 is TGTGCCAGCAGCTTCCCTCCAGGGCCGGAGTTGTTAGCGCTCCAGCATTTT.

A few counts support this clonotype. The J gene is TRBJ2-3, the V gene TRBV3-1; D is possibly TRBD2 (6 bases). The CDR3 is 15 residues long. Trimming removed 6 bases at V and 0 bases at J, with 13 bases between. The germline V gene encodes CDR1 LGHDT and CDR2 YNNKEL (reference sequence). The CDR3 DNA follows: TGTGCCAGCAGTCCGAACGGACTAAGCACAGATACGCAGTATTTT. Protein sequence: CASSPNGLSTDTQYF.

This clonotype was observed many times. V gene TRBV29-1 combines with J gene TRBJ1-1, with a weak D call TRBD1 (6 bases). The V gene lost 4 bases and the J gene lost 11 bases, with 20 bases spanning the gap. CDR1 is SQVTM, CDR2 ANQGSEA, per germline. CDR3 length equals 13 residues. The CDR3 region has the DNA TGCAGCGTTGTCGATGAGGACAGAGGTTGGGCTTTCTTT. This gives the protein CSVVDEDRGWAFF.

Points on this clonotype: Given the absence of the conserved phenylalanine or tryptophan at the CDR3 end, a read error is likely. This chain connects TRBV20-1 to TRBJ1-6, with 10 positions matching TRBD1. Germline trimming cut 3 bases from V and 8 bases from J; bases unmatched to any gene: 4. CDR3 size: 14 residues. Germline CDR1 reads DFQATT; CDR2 reads SNEGSKA (reference sequence). Written as DNA, the CDR3 is TGCAGTGCTAGGGTAGGACAGGGGGATTCACCCCTCCACATT. As protein: CSARVGQGDSPLHI.

This clonotype was observed at least ten times. The chain is built from TRBV6-6 and TRBJ2-1; 12 bases align to TRBD2. CDR1 is MNHNY, CDR2 SVGAGI, per germline (reference sequence). After removal of 0 bases from V and 10 bases from J, the junction contained 1 base not matched to a gene. The CDR3 runs to 14 residues. The CDR3: CASSYSTSGGEQFF. Here the CDR3 DNA reads TGTGCCAGCAGTTACTCGACTAGCGGGGGAGAGCAGTTCTTC.

This clonotype was counted at least ten times. V gene TRBV4-3 combines with J gene TRBJ2-1; 8 bases match TRBD1. J was trimmed by 0 bases and V by 2 bases; bases with no gene match: 3. This CDR3 has 16 amino acids. Germline V gene data show CDR1 as LGHNA and CDR2 as YSLEER. The CDR3 here is CASSQRGTGSYNEQFF. As DNA, the CDR3 is TGCGCCAGCAGCCAAAGGGGGACAGGCTCCTACAATGAGCAGTTCTTC.

This clonotype was recorded a few times. The chain employs TRBV6-6 and TRBJ2-2, with D possibly matching TRBD1 (5 bases). The CDR3 consists of 15 residues. Trimming cost V 8 bases and J 0 bases, with 13 bases left between them. Per the germline V gene, CDR1 is MNHNY and CDR2 is SVGAGI (reference sequence). This chain's CDR3 is CASSSRTTNTGELFF. The CDR3 bases are TGTGCCAGCTCCAGTCGGACAACGAACACCGGGGAGCTGTTTTTT.

Here the CDR3 DNA reads TGTGCCAGCAGCTCAAGAGGAGGTGGCACAGATACGCAGTATTTT. Translated, it gives CASSSRGGGTDTQYF. The gene calls are TRBV7-9 and TRBJ2-3; TRBD2 might be the D (5 bases). Trimming took 4 bases from V and 1 from J, leaving 12 bases between them. The germline V gene has CDR1 SEHNR and CDR2 FQNEAQ (reference sequence). The CDR3 runs to 15 residues.

This clonotype was seen many times. CDR3 region: CAWSWTDYGYTF. The CDR3, as DNA: TGTGCCTGGAGTTGGACGGACTATGGCTACACCTTC. The chain couples TRBV30 to TRBJ1-2; D not resolved. The CDR3 length is 12 residues. Germline CDR1 reads GTSNPN; CDR2 reads SVGIG (reference sequence). V was cut by 2 bases and J by 3 bases, with 7 bases left in between.

This clonotype was detected ten times or more. The chain couples TRBV28 to TRBJ2-7; the match to TRBD2 covers 7 bases. The CDR3 loop spans 15 amino acids. In germline, CDR1 is MDHEN, CDR2 SYDVKM. V trimming: 5 bases; J trimming: 0 bases; junction bases outside the gene matches: 7. As DNA, the CDR3 is TGTGCCAGCAGTCTCCCCGGGGGGAGCTCCTACGAGCAGTACTTC. This translates into CASSLPGGSSYEQYF. The full variable domain, its missing parts supplied by reference TRBV28 and TRBJ2-7, is DVKVTQSSRYLVKRTGEKVFLECVQDMDHENMFWYRQDPGLGLRLIYFSYDVKMKEKGDIPEGYSVSREKKERFSLILESASTNQTSMYLCASSLPGGSSYEQYFGPGTRLTVT.

This clonotype was counted between two and nine times. The chain couples TRBV30 to TRBJ1-4, with a possible D match to TRBD1 (5 bases). Germline V lookup: CDR1 GTSNPN, CDR2 SVGIG (reference sequence). Trimming cost V 2 bases and J 0 bases, with 13 bases left between them. CDR3 length equals 16 residues. CDR3 sequence reads: CAWSKGSVTTNEKLFF. The CDR3 DNA reads TGTGCCTGGAGTAAGGGGTCGGTGACAACTAATGAAAAACTGTTTTTT.

There are a few counts of this clonotype. This chain links TRBV28 with TRBJ1-3; D gene ambiguous. V was cut by 6 bases and J by 0 bases, with 15 bases left in between. The CDR3 runs to 16 residues. In germline, CDR1 is MDHEN, CDR2 SYDVKM. The CDR3 region is CASSSLRLLSGNTIYF. CDR3 DNA: TGTGCCAGCAGCTCCCTCCGCTTGCTCTCTGGAAACACCATATATTTT.

The genes are TRBV5-1 and TRBJ2-5; 10 bases are shared with TRBD2. Germline V gives CDR1 SGHRS, CDR2 YFSETQ. The CDR3 spans 15 residues. The V gene end was trimmed by 4 bases and the J gene end by 7 bases; junction bases not matched to a gene: 10. Here the CDR3 reads CASSSRLAGTGTQYF. CDR3 coding DNA: TGCGCCAGCAGCAGCCGACTAGCGGGTACTGGGACCCAGTACTTC.

The V gene is TRBV10-3, the J gene TRBJ1-2; a possible D gene is TRBD1 (5 bases). The CDR3 extends over 13 amino acids. Trimming cost V 6 bases and J 4 bases, with 12 bases left between them. Per germline, CDR1 ENHRY and CDR2 SYGVKD. In DNA form, the CDR3 reads TGTGCCATCAGCCCAGACAGCTCCTATGGCTACACCTTC. Amino acids: CAISPDSSYGYTF.

This clonotype was detected ten times or more. The chain carries TRBV29-1 and TRBJ2-1, with D unclear. V was trimmed by 4 bases and J by 9 bases, leaving 13 bases between them. The CDR3 is 12 amino acids. Looked up from germline, CDR1 is SQVTM and CDR2 is ANQGSEA. Here the CDR3 reads CSVALAEPEQFF. CDR3 coding DNA: TGCAGCGTTGCATTGGCGGAGCCTGAGCAGTTCTTC.

This chain connects TRBV5-4 to TRBJ2-5, with 10 bases matching TRBD2. CDR1 is SGHNT, CDR2 YYREEE, per germline (reference sequence). The CDR3 length is 16 residues. After removal of 0 bases from V and 5 bases from J, the junction contained 7 bases not matched to a gene. CDR3 in amino acids: CASSLGSSGGGETQYF. The CDR3 nucleotides read TGTGCCAGCAGCTTGGGATCTAGCGGGGGCGGTGAGACCCAGTACTTC. The full variable domain, rest sourced from reference TRBV5-4 and TRBJ2-5, is ETGVTQSPTHLIKTRGQQVTLRCSSQSGHNTVSWYQQALGQGPQFIFQYYREEENGRGNFPPRFSGLQFPNYSSELNVNALELDDSALYLCASSLGSSGGGETQYFGPGTRLLVL.